This record covers a single TCR beta chain. The CDR3 covers 16 residues. Germline V CDR1 and CDR2: LGHNA, YSLEER. This record belongs to a study of T cells expressing NK-cell markers. In generating TCR beta cDNA, 5'RACE template switching with UMIs was used. TCRdb reprocessed the 5' RACE reads, keeping one entry per CDR3 protein, no DNA. Its table records 450,000 to 600,000 distinct CDR3 sequences. Sequencing input: blood T cells: a sorted CD56 or NKG2C T cell subset, CD4+ or CD8+ T cells, or bulk PBMC T cells (not recorded which). This receptor was obtained from a man younger than 30 in good health. This sequence joins TRBV4-3 and TRBJ2-3; with no DNA, the TCRdb D assignment of TRBD2 cannot be verified. CDR3 residues: CASSQDRGGGTDTQYF.